Following are 32 T cell receptor beta chains from one sample sequenced in a study of OX40 agonist ivuxolimab in advanced cancers. Here immunoSEQ multiplex PCR was the method, and the copy in TCRdb shows in-frame clones only, minus some. The sample shows roughly 19,000 clones, 85% to 95% of them seen only once. Sequenced material: CD4+ or CD8+ T cells sorted from blood, taken in a trial of the OX40 agonist ivuxolimab. The receptor source for this set is an adult with an advanced solid tumor such as melanoma, head and neck, liver or kidney cancer.

The rearrangement joins TRBV19 to TRBJ2-2; possible D gene TRBD1, 6 bases. V lost 2 bases and J 3 bases, leaving 19 bases between the germline ends. Germline CDR1 and CDR2: LNHDA and SQIVND (reference sequence). The CDR3 spans 18 residues. The CDR3 DNA is TGTGCCAGTAGTATACTCCAAGGGGGTAGACACGACACCGGGGAGCTGTTTTTT. This encodes CASSILQGGRHDTGELFF.

This clone was recorded only once. The genes are TRBV10-1 and TRBJ2-5, with D hard to call. Per the germline V gene, CDR1 is WNHNN and CDR2 is SYGVQD (reference sequence). V shed 3 bases and J shed 4 bases, with 9 bases lying between them. This CDR3 has 13 amino acids. The CDR3: CASSDPFGETQYF. The CDR3, as DNA: TGCGCCAGCAGTGACCCCTTTGGAGAGACCCAGTACTTC.

In regard to this clone: Other DNA sequences in the same sample also yield this CDR3. V usage is TRBV6-5 and J usage is TRBJ1-2; D is unresolved. Germline CDR1 MNHEY, CDR2 SVGAGI. V was cut by 4 bases and J by 4 bases, with 16 bases left in between. The CDR3 extends over 15 amino acids. The CDR3 sequence is CASSLSPSSGYGYTF. The CDR3 DNA is TGTGCCAGCAGTTTATCACCGTCGTCGGGCTATGGCTACACCTTC.

V is TRBV6-5 and J is TRBJ2-7; maybe TRBD2 (5 bases). In germline, CDR1 is MNHEY, CDR2 SVGAGI. With 2 bases removed from V and 6 bases from J, the gap between germline ends came to 11 bases. The CDR3 is 13 amino acids. The CDR3 sequence is CASSYRWESEQYF. The DNA of the CDR3 is TGTGCCAGCAGTTACCGGTGGGAGAGCGAGCAGTACTTC.

The rearrangement joins TRBV2 to TRBJ2-7; possibly TRBD1 for D (6 bases). V was trimmed by 7 bases and J by 5 bases, leaving 12 bases between them. Germline CDR1 SNHLY, CDR2 FYNNEI. The CDR3 is 12 residues long. In nucleotides, the CDR3 is TGTGCCAGCAAGGTTGGGGGCCACGAGCAGTACTTC. Protein: CASKVGGHEQYF.

This chain links TRBV6-5 with TRBJ1-5; D may be TRBD1 (5 bases). The ends were cut back, 6 bases at V and 5 bases at J, with 14 bases in the middle. Germline CDR1 MNHEY, CDR2 SVGAGI. There are 14 residues in the CDR3. The chain's CDR3 is CASSQDTSHQPQHF. DNA for the CDR3: TGTGCCAGCAGCCAGGACACGTCTCATCAGCCCCAGCATTTT.

This clone ranks as medium-sized. The rearrangement links TRBV7-9 to TRBJ2-5, with 14 bases identical to TRBD2. This CDR3 region has 19 residues. Germline assignment: CDR1 SEHNR and CDR2 FQNEAQ (reference sequence). Trimming at V came to 5 bases and at J to 0 bases, leaving 11 bases not matched to a gene. This CDR3 reads CASSQGLAGENPYQETQYF. The CDR3 bases are TGTGCCAGCAGCCAGGGACTAGCGGGGGAGAACCCGTACCAAGAGACCCAGTACTTC.

CDR3 amino acids: CASSLQGHEQYF. DNA for the CDR3: TGTGCCAGCAGTTTACAGGGGCACGAGCAGTACTTC. This chain joins TRBV27 and TRBJ2-7, with a weak D call TRBD1 (6 bases). This CDR3 comprises 12 residues. Germline V gene lookup returns CDR1 MNHEY and CDR2 SMNVEV (reference sequence). V was trimmed by 2 bases and J by 5 bases, leaving 7 bases between them.

The table lists this clone with a count of one. The chain recombines TRBV19 with TRBJ2-1; D not certain. The germline V gene has CDR1 LNHDA and CDR2 SQIVND (reference sequence). This CDR3 has 13 amino acids. Trimming shortened V by 5 bases and J by 3 bases, and 8 bases separated the two germline ends. DNA of the CDR3: TGTGCCAGTAGTCTTGAAGACTACAATGAGCAGTTCTTC. Its translation: CASSLEDYNEQFF.

The chain joins TRBV29-1 to TRBJ2-3, with TRBD1 identical over 9 bases. The CDR3 loop spans 14 amino acids. V was clipped by 6 bases and J by 1 base; unmatched bases: 5. Germline-derived CDR1 and CDR2 are SQVTM and ANQGSEA. CDR3: CSVGGDRGTDTQYF. The CDR3 DNA is TGCAGCGTGGGGGGGGACAGGGGCACAGATACGCAGTATTTT.

This CDR3 is CASSPRTSGGNIQYF. CDR3 DNA sequence: TGTGCCAGCAGCCCACGGACTAGCGGGGGCAACATTCAGTACTTC. The chain is built from TRBV7-9 and TRBJ2-4; 13 bases agree with TRBD2. V lost 5 bases, J lost 7 bases, and 5 bases stayed unmatched. Germline assignment: CDR1 SEHNR and CDR2 FQNEAQ (reference sequence). The CDR3 has 15 amino acids.

The V gene is TRBV20-1, the J gene TRBJ1-2; D ambiguous. Trimming left V 3 bases short and J 4 bases short, with 6 bases between. The CDR3 spans 11 residues. CDR1 is DFQATT, CDR2 SNEGSKA, per germline (reference sequence). In DNA, the CDR3 is TGCAGTGCTAGGGCAGGCTATGGCTACACCTTC. It is translated as CSARAGYGYTF.

The chain joins TRBV27 to TRBJ1-2; possibly TRBD1 for D (6 bases). The CDR3 length is 15 residues. V lost 3 bases and J lost 7, with 18 bases in between. Germline loops: CDR1 MNHEY, CDR2 SMNVEV (reference sequence). The CDR3 DNA reads as TGTGCCAGCAGTTTTCTTTCCCCAGGGGCGACTGGCTACACCTTC. The encoded protein is CASSFLSPGATGYTF.

The chain combines TRBV10-1 with TRBJ2-7, with 8 positions matching TRBD1. The germline V gene has CDR1 WNHNN and CDR2 SYGVQD (reference sequence). The CDR3 contains 13 residues. V was pared by 2 bases and J by 5 bases, with 2 bases of the junction left unmatched. The CDR3 sequence: CASSEGQGNEQYF. For the CDR3, the DNA is TGCGCCAGCAGTGAGGGACAGGGTAACGAGCAGTACTTC.

The chain recombines TRBV30 with TRBJ2-7, with D unclear. Germline V gene sequence: CDR1 GTSNPN, CDR2 SVGIG (reference sequence). The length of the CDR3 is 14 residues. Trimming left V 1 base short and J 2 bases short, with 12 bases between. CDR3 coding DNA: TGTGCCTGGAGTGATGGCAGTAAGGCCTACGAGCAGTACTTC. It specifies CAWSDGSKAYEQYF.

This clone has more than one count but fewer than ten. The CDR3 nucleotides read TGTGCCAGCAGCCCAGACGCGGCTGGGAATTCACCCCTCCACTTT. This gives the protein CASSPDAAGNSPLHF. The chain employs TRBV5-4 and TRBJ1-6; D gene ambiguous. The V gene lost 4 bases and the J gene lost 7 bases, with 15 bases spanning the gap. The CDR3 extends over 15 amino acids. Germline values: CDR1 SGHNT, CDR2 YYREEE (reference sequence).

J is TRBJ2-2 and V is TRBV11-2; 11 bases fit TRBD2. The length of the CDR3 is 14 residues. Losses at the gene ends were 8 bases for V and 7 bases for J; bases not matched to a gene: 6. Germline CDR1 SGHAT, CDR2 FQNNGV. The CDR3 DNA follows: TGTGCCAGCGGGACTAGCGGTTGGATCGGGGAGCTGTTTTTT. Translated, it gives CASGTSGWIGELFF.

This clone has only one observation. This chain links TRBV4-1 with TRBJ2-7, with D perhaps matching TRBD2 (6 bases). Germline assignment: CDR1 MGHRA and CDR2 YSYEKL. The V and J ends lost 1 base and 0 bases respectively, with 10 bases between them. There are 15 residues in the CDR3. CDR3 residues: CASSQGRVTSYEQYF. CDR3 nucleotides: TGCGCCAGCAGCCAAGGGAGGGTCACCTCCTACGAGCAGTACTTC.

V usage is TRBV7-2 and J usage is TRBJ1-2; TRBD1 agrees at 8 bases. Germline V gives CDR1 SGHTA, CDR2 FQGNSA. With 5 bases clipped from V and 3 bases from J, the junction kept 5 bases outside the gene matches. The CDR3 length is 14 residues. The CDR3 region is CASSLTGEDYGYTF. CDR3 DNA: TGTGCCAGCAGCCTGACAGGGGAGGACTATGGCTACACCTTC. The entire variable domain, with the rest obtained from reference TRBV7-2 and TRBJ1-2, is as follows: GAGVSQSPSNKVTEKGKDVELRCDPISGHTALYWYRQSLGQGLEFLIYFQGNSAPDKSGLPSDRFSAERTGGSVSTLTIQRTQQEDSAVYLCASSLTGEDYGYTFGSGTRLTVV.

The V and J genes are TRBV30 and TRBJ1-2; maybe TRBD1 (5 bases). V was cut by 3 bases and J by 8 bases, with 10 bases left in between. The germline V gene has CDR1 GTSNPN and CDR2 SVGIG (reference sequence). The CDR3 length is 11 residues. The CDR3 DNA follows: TGTGCCTGGAGATCAGGGCCCGGCTACACCTTC. It yields the protein CAWRSGPGYTF.

The chain links TRBV2 to TRBJ1-1; tentatively, D is TRBD1 (5 bases). The germline gives CDR1 SNHLY, CDR2 FYNNEI. There are 14 residues in the CDR3. V was cut by 3 bases and J by 4 bases, with 12 bases left in between. For the CDR3, the DNA is TGTGCCAGCAGTGATCGGGGGTTGGGCACTGAAGCTTTCTTT. Translated, it gives CASSDRGLGTEAFF.

This clone was recorded only once. As DNA, the CDR3 is TGTGCCAGCAGGGGGGGGCCCTCGGGGCAGTACTTC. Protein: CASRGGPSGQYF. This chain connects TRBV11-2 to TRBJ2-7; a possible D gene is TRBD2 (7 bases). Germline V gene data show CDR1 as SGHAT and CDR2 as FQNNGV. The V and J ends lost 6 bases and 9 bases respectively, with 15 bases between them. This CDR3 contains 12 residues.

V usage is TRBV2 and J usage is TRBJ2-7; 12 nucleotides match TRBD1. CDR1 and CDR2 from the germline V gene are SNHLY and FYNNEI. The CDR3 totals 16 residues. V dropped 6 bases and J dropped 2; count of bases not matched to a gene: 8. The CDR3, as DNA: TGTGCCAGCAGCTCCGGGACAGGGGGCTTGACCTACGAGCAGTACTTC. This encodes CASSSGTGGLTYEQYF.

The chain couples TRBV19 to TRBJ1-1; TRBD1 is a possible D gene (5 bases). V lost 5 bases to trimming and J lost 0 bases, with 16 bases between them. Germline assignment: CDR1 LNHDA and CDR2 SQIVND (reference sequence). The CDR3 contains 16 residues. The CDR3 coding sequence is TGTGCCAGTAGTCTCGGGCAGGGAATATTGAACACTGAAGCTTTCTTT. It encodes CASSLGQGILNTEAFF.

The genes are TRBV5-4 and TRBJ1-2; D remains ambiguous. V shed 0 bases and J shed 8 bases, with 8 bases lying between them. Germline CDR1 reads SGHNT; CDR2 reads YYREEE (reference sequence). The CDR3 is 12 residues long. The CDR3 sequence is CASSLVGRGYTF. DNA of the CDR3: TGTGCCAGCAGCTTGGTGGGAAGAGGCTACACCTTC.

The V gene is TRBV18, the J gene TRBJ2-5; either TRBD1 or TRBD2 may fit D (5 bases each). Germline V gene data show CDR1 as KGHSH and CDR2 as LQKENI. The CDR3 has 15 residues. The V end lost 4 bases, the J end lost 2 bases, and 14 bases lay between the germline ends. CDR3 loop: CASSLTTGAQETQYF. The CDR3, as DNA: TGTGCCAGCTCACTGACGACCGGGGCACAAGAGACCCAGTACTTC.

As DNA, the CDR3 is TGTGCCAGGCAGACAGAAAACTTCTATGGCTACACCTTC. Its protein is CARQTENFYGYTF. J is TRBJ1-2 and V is TRBV2; the D gene is possibly TRBD1 (5 bases). Deletions cut 9 bases from V and 4 bases from J, with 15 bases between. CDR3 length: 13 amino acids. CDR1 and CDR2 (germline): SNHLY, FYNNEI.

The chain recombines TRBV7-2 with TRBJ2-7; the match to TRBD2 covers 7 bases. V lost 4 bases to trimming and J lost 1 base; unmatched junction nucleotides: 7. The CDR3 loop spans 15 amino acids. CDR1 SGHTA and CDR2 FQGNSA come from the germline V gene. The CDR3 sequence is CASSYGLGPSYEQYF. CDR3 bases: TGTGCCAGCAGCTACGGACTAGGGCCTTCCTACGAGCAGTACTTC. Full variable domain (rest looked up from reference TRBV7-2 and TRBJ2-7): GAGVSQSPSNKVTEKGKDVELRCDPISGHTALYWYRQSLGQGLEFLIYFQGNSAPDKSGLPSDRFSAERTGGSVSTLTIQRTQQEDSAVYLCASSYGLGPSYEQYFGPGTRLTVT.

The gene calls are TRBV7-6 and TRBJ1-5; maybe TRBD1 (5 bases). The ends were cut back, 1 base at V and 7 bases at J, with 11 bases in the middle. This CDR3 is built from 14 residues. Germline CDR1 reads SGHVS; CDR2 reads FNYEAQ. DNA for the CDR3: TGTGCCAGCAGCTTAGAGCAGGGTGAACAGCCCCAGCATTTT. It encodes CASSLEQGEQPQHF.

This chain connects TRBV2 to TRBJ1-4, with TRBD1 identical over 8 bases. The CDR3 loop spans 16 amino acids. V shed 1 base, J shed 8 bases, and the junction held 9 bases outside the gene matches. Looked up from germline, CDR1 is SNHLY and CDR2 is FYNNEI. The CDR3 DNA reads as TGTGCCAGCAGTGAAGGACAGGGGAGAGGAGGCGAAAAACTGTTTTTT. This gives the protein CASSEGQGRGGEKLFF.

The rearrangement links TRBV5-1 to TRBJ1-3; D is uncertain. Deletions cut 4 bases from V and 4 bases from J, with 15 bases between. This CDR3 contains 15 residues. The germline V gene encodes CDR1 SGHRS and CDR2 YFSETQ. The CDR3 DNA is TGCGCCAGCAGCACCGTAGGAGGCGGGGGAAACACCATATATTTT. Residues: CASSTVGGGGNTIYF.

The chain uses TRBV4-1 and TRBJ2-7; tentatively, D is TRBD1 (6 bases). Germline CDR1 MGHRA, CDR2 YSYEKL. V was shortened by 0 bases and J by 1 base, with 10 bases between the two germline ends. This CDR3 comprises 15 residues. This CDR3 reads CASSQEQGWSYEQYF. The DNA for the CDR3 is TGCGCCAGCAGCCAAGAGCAGGGGTGGTCCTACGAGCAGTACTTC.